Presented here are 28 T cell receptor beta chains from one specimen sequenced in a study of OX40 agonist ivuxolimab in advanced cancers. Profiling relied on immunoSEQ multiplex PCR, and the TCRdb table lists in-frame clones only, not all of them. The repertoire holds approximately 74,000 clones, with 60% to 85% as singletons. Sequencing was performed on CD4+ or CD8+ T cells sorted from blood, taken in a trial of the OX40 agonist ivuxolimab. The receptors come from an adult with an advanced solid tumor such as melanoma, head and neck, liver or kidney cancer.

The gene calls are TRBV6-5 and TRBJ1-1; D is perhaps TRBD1 (6 bases). CDR3 length: 14 residues. Looked up from germline, CDR1 is MNHEY and CDR2 is SVGAGI. The V and J ends lost 5 bases and 4 bases respectively, with 14 bases between them. The CDR3 region is CASSAPRGTTEAFF. The CDR3 DNA sequence: TGTGCCAGCAGTGCTCCCAGGGGTACCACTGAAGCTTTCTTT.

This chain joins TRBV30 and TRBJ2-1; D possibly matches TRBD1 or TRBD2 (5 bases each). V was trimmed by 0 bases and J by 0 bases, leaving 12 bases between them. Germline CDR1 and CDR2: GTSNPN and SVGIG (reference sequence). CDR3 size: 16 residues. The DNA of the CDR3 is TGTGCCTGGAGTGTGGGGCTAGGGAGCTCCTACAATGAGCAGTTCTTC. Residues: CAWSVGLGSSYNEQFF.

The chain recombines TRBV5-1 with TRBJ1-1; no reliable D call. Germline loops: CDR1 SGHRS, CDR2 YFSETQ. This CDR3 spans 13 amino acids. V lost 8 bases and J lost 11, with 22 bases in between. The CDR3, as DNA: TGCGCCAGTGGCTCCGGGGAGGTAGGGAAGGCTTTCTTT. This encodes CASGSGEVGKAFF.

The genes are TRBV5-3 and TRBJ2-7; 11 bases agree with TRBD2. TRBV5-3 is known as an ORF, though its function is uncertain. The CDR3 has 14 residues. With V trimmed by 4 bases and J by 6 bases, 6 bases remained unmatched. CDR3 sequence reads: CARSPTSGSAEQYF. The CDR3 DNA reads TGTGCCAGAAGCCCCACTAGCGGGAGCGCCGAGCAGTACTTC.

V is TRBV5-4 and J is TRBJ2-1; a weak D match, TRBD2 (6 bases). The CDR3 is made up of 15 amino acids. Trimming removed 1 base from V and 3 bases from J, with 11 bases in between. Germline CDR1 reads SGHNT; CDR2 reads YYREEE (reference sequence). The CDR3 protein is CASSLSGGYYNEQFF. The CDR3 DNA reads TGTGCCAGCAGCTTGAGTGGGGGGTACTACAATGAGCAGTTCTTC.

This clone was observed once. V is TRBV18 and J is TRBJ2-5; D is undetermined. Trimming pared 5 bases from V and 6 bases from J, leaving 7 bases between. Germline CDR1 KGHSH, CDR2 LQKENI. CDR3 length: 11 amino acids. CDR3 loop: CASSDDQTQYF. The DNA of the CDR3 is TGTGCCAGCTCAGACGACCAGACCCAGTACTTC.

This chain joins TRBV2 and TRBJ2-5; D might be TRBD2 (5 bases). This CDR3 spans 14 amino acids. From germline, CDR1 is SNHLY and CDR2 FYNNEI. Trimming removed 1 base from V and 2 bases from J, with 8 bases in between. CDR3 sequence reads: CASSEGLSQETQYF. For the CDR3, the DNA is TGTGCCAGCAGTGAAGGACTATCTCAAGAGACCCAGTACTTC. Drawing the rest from reference TRBV2 and TRBJ2-5, the complete variable domain is EPEVTQTPSHQVTQMGQEVILRCVPISNHLYFYWYRQILGQKVEFLVSFYNNEISEKSEIFDDQFSVERPDGSNFTLKIRSTKLEDSAMYFCASSEGLSQETQYFGPGTRLLVL.

The chain has TRBV2 and TRBJ2-7; 8 bases line up with TRBD1. J was trimmed by 5 bases and V by 4 bases; bases with no gene match: 10. Germline V CDR1 and CDR2: SNHLY, FYNNEI. The length of the CDR3 is 15 residues. CDR3 nucleotide sequence: TGTGCCAGCAGTGGGGCAGGGGGCAGGACAGACGAGCAGTACTTC. It specifies CASSGAGGRTDEQYF.

The chain combines TRBV19 with TRBJ2-6; D unclear. Germline-derived CDR1 and CDR2 are LNHDA and SQIVND (reference sequence). This CDR3 is built from 15 residues. The germline V and J ends were trimmed by 6 bases and 0 bases, with 9 bases remaining between them. The chain's CDR3 is CASRPMGSGANVLTF. In nucleotides, the CDR3 is TGTGCCAGTAGACCAATGGGCTCTGGGGCCAACGTCCTGACTTTC.

The chain carries TRBV5-4 and TRBJ2-7; the D gene is possibly TRBD2 (5 bases). From germline, CDR1 is SGHNT and CDR2 YYREEE (reference sequence). V lost 4 bases and J 9 bases, leaving 17 bases between the germline ends. This CDR3 has 13 residues. CDR3: CASSPAGYAVQYF. The CDR3 nucleotides read TGTGCCAGCAGCCCTGCGGGTTATGCTGTGCAGTACTTC.

The gene calls are TRBV5-1 and TRBJ2-3, with TRBD2 as a possible D gene (6 bases). Germline lookup yields CDR1 SGHRS and CDR2 YFSETQ. V was pared by 2 bases and J by 5 bases, with 24 bases between. This CDR3 has 18 amino acids. The CDR3 sequence: CASSFASRRGRQGDTQYF. The CDR3 nucleotides read TGCGCCAGCAGCTTCGCCAGCAGGAGGGGTAGGCAAGGAGATACGCAGTATTTT.

This clone has just one count. The V call is TRBV5-1, the J call TRBJ1-2, with TRBD1 matching 7 bases. CDR3 size: 15 residues. CDR1 and CDR2 from the germline V gene are SGHRS and YFSETQ. After removal of 2 bases from V and 2 bases from J, the junction contained 6 bases not matched to a gene. CDR3 loop: CASSFSIQGNYGYTF. The CDR3 nucleotides read TGCGCCAGCAGCTTTTCCATACAGGGGAACTATGGCTACACCTTC.

The V and J genes are TRBV5-8 and TRBJ2-1; D may correspond to TRBD1 or TRBD2 (5 bases each). Germline V gives CDR1 SGHTS, CDR2 YDEGEE. V shed 2 bases and J shed 4 bases, with 13 bases lying between them. The CDR3 is 15 amino acids. CDR3 coding DNA: TGTGCCAGCAGCTTCCCCGGGACGAAATACAATGAGCAGTTCTTC. Translated: CASSFPGTKYNEQFF.

The CDR3 bases are TGTGCCTGGAGTGTACTCATTGGGACGAACAATGAGCAGTTCTTC. It is translated as CAWSVLIGTNNEQFF. V gene TRBV30 combines with J gene TRBJ2-1, with D perhaps TRBD1 or TRBD2 (5 bases each). V gave up 0 bases and J gave up 5 bases, with 14 bases separating them. CDR3 length: 15 amino acids. Germline CDR1 and CDR2: GTSNPN and SVGIG (reference sequence).

The V gene is TRBV5-1, the J gene TRBJ2-3, with D possibly called TRBD1 or TRBD2 (6 bases each). The germline V gene has CDR1 SGHRS and CDR2 YFSETQ. This CDR3 spans 14 amino acids. V was trimmed by 6 bases and J by 3 bases, leaving 14 bases between them. In DNA form, the CDR3 reads TGCGCCAGCAAACGGGGGCCTGGGACAGATACGCAGTATTTT. Its translation is CASKRGPGTDTQYF.

This clone came up a few times. The chain uses TRBV28 and TRBJ2-7; 9 bases agree with TRBD2. The germline CDR1 and CDR2 sequences are MDHEN and SYDVKM. CDR3 length: 15 amino acids. Losses at the gene ends were 6 bases for V and 3 bases for J; bases not matched to a gene: 9. CDR3 bases: TGTGCCAGCAGGGGGATAGCGGGAGCTGGCTACGAGCAGTACTTC. It specifies CASRGIAGAGYEQYF. Full variable domain (rest looked up from reference TRBV28 and TRBJ2-7): DVKVTQSSRYLVKRTGEKVFLECVQDMDHENMFWYRQDPGLGLRLIYFSYDVKMKEKGDIPEGYSVSREKKERFSLILESASTNQTSMYLCASRGIAGAGYEQYFGPGTRLTVT.

The rearrangement links TRBV28 to TRBJ1-1; D might be TRBD1 (5 bases). CDR1 and CDR2 (germline): MDHEN, SYDVKM. The CDR3 loop spans 14 amino acids. The V end was cut by 5 bases, the J end by 1 base, with 11 bases between. The CDR3 protein is CASSPGTPNTEAFF. The CDR3 coding sequence is TGTGCCAGCAGTCCTGGGACCCCGAACACTGAAGCTTTCTTT.

This clone was picked up one time. The rearrangement joins TRBV2 to TRBJ1-6; D is possibly TRBD1 (5 bases). The CDR3 has 13 amino acids. V lost 5 bases to trimming and J lost 6 bases, with 8 bases between them. CDR1 and CDR2 from the germline V gene are SNHLY and FYNNEI. The CDR3 loop reads CASSPGPNSPLHF. CDR3 sequence (DNA): TGTGCCAGCAGTCCAGGGCCTAATTCACCCCTCCACTTT.

V and J are TRBV19 and TRBJ2-7, with TRBD2 as a possible D gene (5 bases). V was pared by 0 bases and J by 0 bases, with 9 bases between. The CDR3 contains 15 residues. CDR1 is LNHDA, CDR2 SQIVND, per germline (reference sequence). In nucleotides, the CDR3 is TGTGCCAGTAGTATAGATCTAGCAGCCTCCTACGAGCAGTACTTC. Its translation: CASSIDLAASYEQYF.

This clone was seen a few times. The J gene is TRBJ1-3, the V gene TRBV5-1; D remains unclear. Germline V CDR1 and CDR2: SGHRS, YFSETQ. The V end was cut by 2 bases, the J end by 1 base, with 10 bases between. CDR3 length: 15 amino acids. Here the CDR3 reads CASSFGSVSGNTIYF. The CDR3 nucleotides are TGCGCCAGCAGCTTCGGCAGCGTTTCTGGAAACACCATATATTTT.

V usage is TRBV18 and J usage is TRBJ2-1; TRBD1 matches at 9 bases. The CDR3 is 15 amino acids. Looked up from germline, CDR1 is KGHSH and CDR2 is LQKENI. The trim removed 6 bases at V and 5 bases at J, leaving 8 bases unmatched. The CDR3, as DNA: TGTGCCAGCTCTCGCCGGGACAGGGCCGACAATGAGCAGTTCTTC. Translated, it gives CASSRRDRADNEQFF.

V and J are TRBV7-9 and TRBJ2-5; D possibly corresponds to TRBD2 (6 bases). V was pared by 5 bases and J by 4 bases, with 8 bases between. The CDR3 has 12 amino acids. CDR1 is SEHNR and CDR2 is FQNEAQ in the germline V gene (reference sequence). The CDR3 DNA is TGTGCCAGCAGCGTGGGGGGAGAGACCCAGTACTTC. Amino acids: CASSVGGETQYF.

The chain has TRBV7-9 and TRBJ1-1; D not certain. The CDR3 loop spans 14 amino acids. V was pared by 3 bases and J by 1 base, with 9 bases between. Germline V gene data show CDR1 as SEHNR and CDR2 as FQNEAQ (reference sequence). The CDR3 bases are TGTGCCAGCAGCTTTTGGGCCTCGAACACTGAAGCTTTCTTT. As protein: CASSFWASNTEAFF. Complete variable domain (other parts from reference TRBV7-9 and TRBJ1-1): DTGVSQNPRHKITKRGQNVTFRCDPISEHNRLYWYRQTLGQGPEFLTYFQNEAQLEKSRLLSDRFSAERPKGSFSTLEIQRTEQGDSAMYLCASSFWASNTEAFFGQGTRLTVV.

This clone showed up just a few times. The CDR3 loop is CASSPGDRGGTEAFF. The DNA of the CDR3 is TGTGCCAGTAGTCCGGGGGACAGGGGGGGCACTGAAGCTTTCTTT. The V gene is TRBV19, the J gene TRBJ1-1; 11 bases fit TRBD1. The CDR3 spans 15 residues. Germline trimming cut 5 bases from V and 4 bases from J; bases unmatched to any gene: 6. CDR1 is LNHDA and CDR2 is SQIVND in the germline V gene (reference sequence). Full variable domain (missing parts from reference TRBV19 and TRBJ1-1): DGGITQSPKYLFRKEGQNVTLSCEQNLNHDAMYWYRQDPGQGLRLIYYSQIVNDFQKGDIAEGYSVSREKKESFPLTVTSAQKNPTAFYLCASSPGDRGGTEAFFGQGTRLTVV.

This chain joins TRBV5-1 and TRBJ1-4; 7 bases fit TRBD1. The CDR3 loop spans 14 amino acids. Germline trimming cut 2 bases from V and 8 bases from J; bases unmatched to any gene: 6. Germline lookup yields CDR1 SGHRS and CDR2 YFSETQ. CDR3 region: CASSFGTVGEKLFF. The CDR3 nucleotides are TGCGCCAGCAGCTTCGGGACAGTGGGAGAAAAACTGTTTTTT.

In this sample, this clone turned up once. V and J are TRBV5-1 and TRBJ2-2; D is tentatively TRBD1 or TRBD2 (5 bases each). CDR1 SGHRS and CDR2 YFSETQ come from the germline V gene. The CDR3 totals 15 residues. V lost 0 bases and J lost 3, with 9 bases in between. The CDR3 sequence is CASSLAVGDTGELFF. For the CDR3, the DNA is TGCGCCAGCAGCTTGGCAGTGGGGGACACCGGGGAGCTGTTTTTT.

The V and J genes are TRBV6-5 and TRBJ1-2; perhaps TRBD1 as D (6 bases). Germline V CDR1 and CDR2: MNHEY, SVGAGI. Between the trimmed V and J ends, which lost 4 bases and 2 bases, there was a span of 14 bases. CDR3 length: 15 amino acids. The CDR3 sequence: CASSLYQGLNYGYTF. The CDR3 DNA sequence: TGTGCCAGCAGTTTATATCAGGGGTTGAACTATGGCTACACCTTC.

This chain joins TRBV6-5 and TRBJ2-7, with D uncertain. Trimming cost V 7 bases and J 5 bases, with 9 bases left between them. The germline CDR1 and CDR2 sequences are MNHEY and SVGAGI. The CDR3 spans 11 residues. In DNA form, the CDR3 reads TGTGCCAGCACCCAGACCGACGAGCAGTACTTC. The encoded protein is CASTQTDEQYF.